The clone carrying this T cell receptor (beta chain) has only one observation. The ends lost 0 bases at V and 3 bases at J; junction bases unmatched: 13. Germline lookup yields CDR1 SGHVS and CDR2 FQNEAQ. The CDR3 runs 18 residues. The data are from a study of graft-versus-host responses after intestinal transplantation. TCRdb keeps only in-frame clones here, not all; method: immunoSEQ multiplex PCR. The table lists approximately 54,000 clones, roughly nine tenths of them singletons. The chain joins TRBV7-8 to TRBJ1-2; 7 positions match TRBD1. Here the sequenced sample was PBMCs, taken nearly 670 days after intestinal transplant. The receptor comes from a human patient who received an intestinal transplant, so some T cells may come from the graft donor. CDR3 amino acids: CASSLAGIDRVRDYGYTF. The CDR3 nucleotides read TGTGCCAGCAGCTTAGCCGGCATCGACAGGGTTAGGGACTATGGCTACACCTTC.